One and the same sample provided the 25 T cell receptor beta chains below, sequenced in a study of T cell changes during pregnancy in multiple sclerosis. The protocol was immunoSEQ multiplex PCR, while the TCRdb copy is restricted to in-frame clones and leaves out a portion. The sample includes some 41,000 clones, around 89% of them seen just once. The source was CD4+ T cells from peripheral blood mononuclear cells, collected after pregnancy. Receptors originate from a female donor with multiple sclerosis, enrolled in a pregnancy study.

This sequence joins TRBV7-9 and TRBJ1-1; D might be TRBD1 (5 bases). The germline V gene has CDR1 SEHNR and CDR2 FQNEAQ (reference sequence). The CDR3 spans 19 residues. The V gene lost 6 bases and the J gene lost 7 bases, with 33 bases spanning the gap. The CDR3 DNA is TGTGCCAGCAGACCAATGCGGGGCAAAGAAGGAGGGCGCCCCGGTGAAGCTTTCTTT. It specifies CASRPMRGKEGGRPGEAFF.

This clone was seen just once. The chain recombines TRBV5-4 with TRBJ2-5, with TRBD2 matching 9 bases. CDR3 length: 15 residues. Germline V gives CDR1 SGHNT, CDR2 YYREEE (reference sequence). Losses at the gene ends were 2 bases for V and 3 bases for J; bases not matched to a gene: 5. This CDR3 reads CASSFGLASEETQYF. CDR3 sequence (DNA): TGTGCCAGCAGCTTCGGACTAGCGTCAGAAGAGACCCAGTACTTC.

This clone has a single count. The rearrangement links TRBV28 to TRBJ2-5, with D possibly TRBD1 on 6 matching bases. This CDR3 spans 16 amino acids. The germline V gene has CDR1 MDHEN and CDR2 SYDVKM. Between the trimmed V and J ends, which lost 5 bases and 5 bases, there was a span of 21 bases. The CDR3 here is CASSEDSREWEETQYF. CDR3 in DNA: TGTGCCAGCAGTGAGGACAGCCGCGAATGGGAGGAGACCCAGTACTTC.

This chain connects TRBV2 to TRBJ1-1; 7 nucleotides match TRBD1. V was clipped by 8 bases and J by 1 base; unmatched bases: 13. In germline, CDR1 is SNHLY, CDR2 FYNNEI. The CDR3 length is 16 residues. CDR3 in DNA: TGTGCCAGCGGAAGGAGGACAGGTGGGGGGAACACTGAAGCTTTCTTT. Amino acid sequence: CASGRRTGGGNTEAFF.

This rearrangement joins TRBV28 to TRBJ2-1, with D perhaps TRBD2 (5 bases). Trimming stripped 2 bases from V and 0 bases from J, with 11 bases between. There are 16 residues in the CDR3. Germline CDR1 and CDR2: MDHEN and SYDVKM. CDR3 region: CASSLPGTSSYNEQFF. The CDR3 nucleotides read TGTGCCAGCAGTTTACCGGGAACTAGCTCCTACAATGAGCAGTTCTTC.

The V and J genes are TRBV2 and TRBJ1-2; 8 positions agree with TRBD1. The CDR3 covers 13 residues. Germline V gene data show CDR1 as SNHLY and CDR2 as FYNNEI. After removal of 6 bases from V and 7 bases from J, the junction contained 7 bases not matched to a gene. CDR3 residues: CASRLGQARGYTF. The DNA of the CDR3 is TGTGCCAGCAGGCTGGGACAGGCCCGTGGCTACACCTTC. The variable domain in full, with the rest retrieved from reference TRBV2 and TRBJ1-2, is EPEVTQTPSHQVTQMGQEVILRCVPISNHLYFYWYRQILGQKVEFLVSFYNNEISEKSEIFDDQFSVERPDGSNFTLKIRSTKLEDSAMYFCASRLGQARGYTFGSGTRLTVV.

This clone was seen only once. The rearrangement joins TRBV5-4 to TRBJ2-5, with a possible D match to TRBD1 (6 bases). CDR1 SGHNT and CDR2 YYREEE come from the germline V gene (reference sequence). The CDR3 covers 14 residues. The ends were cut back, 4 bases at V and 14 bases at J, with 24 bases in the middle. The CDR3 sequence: CASSPDSLNSKPYF. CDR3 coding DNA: TGTGCCAGCAGCCCGGACAGCCTGAACTCTAAACCTTACTTC.

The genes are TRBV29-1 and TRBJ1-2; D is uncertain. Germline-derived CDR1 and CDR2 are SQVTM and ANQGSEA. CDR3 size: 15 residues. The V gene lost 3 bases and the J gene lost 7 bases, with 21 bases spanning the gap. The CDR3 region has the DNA TGCAGCGTTGATCTTGGTTCGGGGTATGTCCGTGGCTACACCTTC. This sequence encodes CSVDLGSGYVRGYTF.

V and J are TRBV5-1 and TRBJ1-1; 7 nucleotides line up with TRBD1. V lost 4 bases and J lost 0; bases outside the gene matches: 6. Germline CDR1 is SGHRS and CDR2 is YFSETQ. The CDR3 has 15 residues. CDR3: CASSPLGTVNTEAFF. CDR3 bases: TGCGCCAGCAGCCCCCTAGGGACAGTGAACACTGAAGCTTTCTTT.

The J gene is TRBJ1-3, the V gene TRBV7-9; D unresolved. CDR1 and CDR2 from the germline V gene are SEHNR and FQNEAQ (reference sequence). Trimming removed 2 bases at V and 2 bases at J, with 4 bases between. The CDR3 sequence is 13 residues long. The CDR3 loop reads CASSLNTGNTIYF. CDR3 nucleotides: TGTGCCAGCAGCTTAAATACTGGAAACACCATATATTTT.

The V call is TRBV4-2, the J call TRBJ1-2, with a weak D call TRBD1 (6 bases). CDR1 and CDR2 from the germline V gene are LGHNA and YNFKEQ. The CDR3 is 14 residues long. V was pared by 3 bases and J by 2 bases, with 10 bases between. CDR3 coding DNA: TGTGCCAGCAGCCAGGCAGGGGCCAACTATGGCTACACCTTC. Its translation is CASSQAGANYGYTF.

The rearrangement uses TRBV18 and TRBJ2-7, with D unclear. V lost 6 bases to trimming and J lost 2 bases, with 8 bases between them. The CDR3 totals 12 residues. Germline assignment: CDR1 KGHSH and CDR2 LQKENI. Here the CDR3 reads CASSLATYEQYF. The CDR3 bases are TGTGCCAGCTCGTTAGCCACCTACGAGCAGTACTTC.

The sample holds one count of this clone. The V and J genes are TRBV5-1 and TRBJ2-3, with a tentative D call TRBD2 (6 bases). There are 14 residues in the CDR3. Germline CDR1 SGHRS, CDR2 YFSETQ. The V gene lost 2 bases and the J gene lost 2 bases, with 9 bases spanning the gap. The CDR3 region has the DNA TGCGCCAGCAGCTTAGGACTATCCACAGATACGCAGTATTTT. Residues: CASSLGLSTDTQYF.

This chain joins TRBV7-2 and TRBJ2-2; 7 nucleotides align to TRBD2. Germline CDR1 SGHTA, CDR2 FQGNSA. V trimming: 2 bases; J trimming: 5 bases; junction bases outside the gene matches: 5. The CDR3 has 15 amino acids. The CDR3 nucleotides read TGTGCCAGCAGCTTATGGGGGAGGGGAACCGGGGAGCTGTTTTTT. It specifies CASSLWGRGTGELFF.

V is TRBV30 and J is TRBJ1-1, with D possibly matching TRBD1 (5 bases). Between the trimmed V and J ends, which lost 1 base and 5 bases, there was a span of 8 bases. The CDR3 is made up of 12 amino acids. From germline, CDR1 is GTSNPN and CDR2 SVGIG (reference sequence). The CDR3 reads CAWSDGGTEAFF. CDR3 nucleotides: TGTGCCTGGAGTGACGGGGGGACTGAAGCTTTCTTT.

The CDR3: CASSLAPSGRAFGQYF. As DNA, the CDR3 is TGTGCCAGCAGCTTAGCGCCCAGCGGGAGGGCCTTTGGGCAGTACTTC. The V gene is TRBV7-9, the J gene TRBJ2-7; 10 nucleotides align to TRBD2. Germline CDR1 reads SEHNR; CDR2 reads FQNEAQ (reference sequence). J gave up 9 bases and V 0 bases, and 11 bases lay outside the gene matches. The CDR3 is 16 residues long.

The CDR3 sequence is CATQSFSGNTIYF. CDR3 sequence (DNA): TGTGCCACCCAGTCCTTCTCTGGAAACACCATATATTTT. The chain is built from TRBV6-6 and TRBJ1-3; no clear D. The germline gives CDR1 MNHNY, CDR2 SVGAGI (reference sequence). Deletions cut 10 bases from V and 0 bases from J, with 10 bases between. There are 13 residues in the CDR3.

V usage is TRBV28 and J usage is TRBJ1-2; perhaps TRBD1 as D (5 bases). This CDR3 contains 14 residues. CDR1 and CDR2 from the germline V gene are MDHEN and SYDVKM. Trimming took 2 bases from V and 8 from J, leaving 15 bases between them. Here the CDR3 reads CASSLGAGGGGYTF. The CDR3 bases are TGTGCCAGCAGTTTAGGGGCGGGGGGAGGCGGCTACACCTTC.

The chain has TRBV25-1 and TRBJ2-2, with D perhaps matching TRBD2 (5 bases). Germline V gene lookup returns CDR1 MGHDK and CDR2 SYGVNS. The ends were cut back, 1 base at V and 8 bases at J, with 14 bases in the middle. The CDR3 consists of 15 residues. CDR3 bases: TGTGCCAGCAGTGAATTTTCGTGGGGAGCAGGGGAGCTGTTTTTT. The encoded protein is CASSEFSWGAGELFF. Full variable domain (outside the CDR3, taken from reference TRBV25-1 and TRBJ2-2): EADIYQTPRYLVIGTGKKITLECSQTMGHDKMYWYQQDPGMELHLIHYSYGVNSTEKGDLSSESTVSRIRTEHFPLTLESARPSHTSQYLCASSEFSWGAGELFFGEGSRLTVL.

Here the CDR3 DNA reads TGTGCCAGCAGTTTAGGCCTAGCGGGAGAGACAGATACGCAGTATTTT. Residues: CASSLGLAGETDTQYF. The chain links TRBV28 to TRBJ2-3, with TRBD2 matching over 10 bases. The CDR3 sequence is 16 residues long. Germline lookup yields CDR1 MDHEN and CDR2 SYDVKM. V dropped 2 bases and J dropped 3; count of bases not matched to a gene: 5.

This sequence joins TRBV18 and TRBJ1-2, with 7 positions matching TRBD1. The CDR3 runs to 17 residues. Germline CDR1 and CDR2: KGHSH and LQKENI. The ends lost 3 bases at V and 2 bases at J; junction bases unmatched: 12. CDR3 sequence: CASSPRTPSGGNYGYTF. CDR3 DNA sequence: TGTGCCAGCTCACCCAGGACCCCCTCAGGGGGAAACTATGGCTACACCTTC.

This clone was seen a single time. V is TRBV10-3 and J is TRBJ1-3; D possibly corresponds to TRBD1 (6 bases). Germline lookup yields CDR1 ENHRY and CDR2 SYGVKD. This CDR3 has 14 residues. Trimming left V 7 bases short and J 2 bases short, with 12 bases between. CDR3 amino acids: CAINPRGPGNTIYF. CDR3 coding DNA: TGTGCCATCAATCCCAGGGGCCCTGGAAACACCATATATTTT.

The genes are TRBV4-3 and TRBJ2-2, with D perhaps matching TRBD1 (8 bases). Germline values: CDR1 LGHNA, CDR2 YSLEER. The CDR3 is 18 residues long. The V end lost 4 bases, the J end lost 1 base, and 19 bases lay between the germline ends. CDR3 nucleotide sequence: TGCGCCAGCAGCCCGTTAAACTACAGGGGGGGGAACACCGGGGAGCTGTTTTTT. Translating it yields CASSPLNYRGGNTGELFF.

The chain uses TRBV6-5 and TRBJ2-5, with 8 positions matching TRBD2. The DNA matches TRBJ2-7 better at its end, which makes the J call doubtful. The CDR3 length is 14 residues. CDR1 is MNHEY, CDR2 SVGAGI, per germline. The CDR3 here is CASSYYGREAEQYF. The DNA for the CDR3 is TGTGCCAGCAGTTACTACGGGCGGGAGGCCGAGCAGTACTTC.

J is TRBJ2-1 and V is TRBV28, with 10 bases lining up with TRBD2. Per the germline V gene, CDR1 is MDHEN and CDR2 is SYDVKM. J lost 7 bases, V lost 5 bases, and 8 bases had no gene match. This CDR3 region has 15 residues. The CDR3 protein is CASSATSGAVNEQFF. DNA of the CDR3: TGTGCCAGCAGTGCAACTAGCGGGGCCGTAAATGAGCAGTTCTTC.